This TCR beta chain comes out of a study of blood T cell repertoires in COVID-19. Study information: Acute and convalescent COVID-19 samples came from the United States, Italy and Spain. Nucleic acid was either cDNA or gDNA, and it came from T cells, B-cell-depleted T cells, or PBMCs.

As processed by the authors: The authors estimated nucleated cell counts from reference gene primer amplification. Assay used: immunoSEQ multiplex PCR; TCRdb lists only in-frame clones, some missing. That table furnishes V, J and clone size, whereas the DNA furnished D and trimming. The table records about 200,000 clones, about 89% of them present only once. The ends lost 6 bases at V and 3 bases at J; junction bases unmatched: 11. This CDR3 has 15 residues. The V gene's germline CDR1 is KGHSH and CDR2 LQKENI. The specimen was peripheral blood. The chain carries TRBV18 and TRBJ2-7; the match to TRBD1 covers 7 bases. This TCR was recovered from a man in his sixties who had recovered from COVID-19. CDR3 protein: CASSTQGDTFYEQYF. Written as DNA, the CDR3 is TGTGCCAGCTCGACCCAGGGGGACACCTTCTACGAGCAGTACTTC.